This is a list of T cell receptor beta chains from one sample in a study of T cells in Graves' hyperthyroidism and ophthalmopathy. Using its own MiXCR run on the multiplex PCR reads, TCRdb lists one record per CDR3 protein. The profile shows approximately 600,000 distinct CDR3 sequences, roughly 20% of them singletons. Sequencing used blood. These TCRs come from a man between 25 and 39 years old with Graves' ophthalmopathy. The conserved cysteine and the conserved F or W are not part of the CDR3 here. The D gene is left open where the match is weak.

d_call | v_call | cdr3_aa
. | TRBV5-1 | ASSLRYRNTEAF
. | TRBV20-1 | SARDGGGVRAEAF
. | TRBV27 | ASPSYEQY
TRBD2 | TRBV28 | ASSQWEGGDTDTQY
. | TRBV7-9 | ASTPDPLAKNIQY
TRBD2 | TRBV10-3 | AISDPGLAESYEQY
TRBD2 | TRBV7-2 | ASSLTSDHSYEQY
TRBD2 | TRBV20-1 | SASRTSGRASHEQY
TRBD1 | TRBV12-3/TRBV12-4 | ASSLLYRGETQY
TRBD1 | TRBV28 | ASRSRDRGWSWYGYT
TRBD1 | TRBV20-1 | SAFPPGTGGNEQF
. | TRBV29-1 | SVEVHPNTEAF
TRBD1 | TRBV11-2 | ASSPWTGDISNTGELF
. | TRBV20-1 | SARDPLSYNEQF
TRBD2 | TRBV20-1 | SARGTSGSASYEQY
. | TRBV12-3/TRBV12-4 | ASSSTPGADYGYT
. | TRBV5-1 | ASSLTAGAPTDTQY
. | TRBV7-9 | ASSSAVTSNEQF
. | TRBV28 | ASSGHYGCT
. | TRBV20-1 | SARDSTYNYGYT
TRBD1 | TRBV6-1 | ASSQPGDSSNYGYT
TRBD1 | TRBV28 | ASSPPGQGRTEAF
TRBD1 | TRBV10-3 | AISPTGVDGNTIY
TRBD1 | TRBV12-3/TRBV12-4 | ASRILRPGQGALFTRGETQY
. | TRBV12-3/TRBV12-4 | ASSHSEVQAFNSPLH
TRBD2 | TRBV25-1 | ASSDLAGGPGNEQF
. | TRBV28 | ASSSGARSGYT
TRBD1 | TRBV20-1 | SAEMPTGGGNSPLH
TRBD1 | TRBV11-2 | ASSSGLTGADTQY
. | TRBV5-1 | ASSLHNTGELF
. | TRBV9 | ASSVGPTSEETQY
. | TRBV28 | ASSSRRATQETQY
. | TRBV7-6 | ASSLLDSDGYT
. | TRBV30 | AWSVLGTEAF
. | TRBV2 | ASSERQGTQPQH
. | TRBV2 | ASSVEISTNEKLF
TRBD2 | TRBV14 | ASSQERLAVVETQY
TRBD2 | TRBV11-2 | ASTVAGGVYEQY
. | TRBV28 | ASSLSTLASSYNEQF
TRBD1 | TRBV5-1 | ASRDRGSGANVLT
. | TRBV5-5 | ASSKDRDSYEQY
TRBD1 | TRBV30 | AWSVGGPGNQPQH
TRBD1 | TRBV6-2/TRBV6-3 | ASSYSGQGYMYQPQH
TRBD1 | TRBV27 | ASRPGTESYEQY
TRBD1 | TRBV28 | ASSPYDRGNYGYT
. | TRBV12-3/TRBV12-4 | ASSFRVREQY